The clone carrying this T cell receptor (beta chain) has ten or more counts. The antigen is undetermined. The junction shows a germline mismatch at one end, possibly a read error. The CDR3 is 16 amino acids. CDR1 is KGHSH, CDR2 LQKENI, per germline. There were only healthy Caucasians among the donors. TCRdb analysed the 5' RACE reads with MiXCR anew, one entry per CDR3 protein. The table has approximately 220,000 distinct CDR3 sequences, around a tenth seen once; the top ten hold roughly 5%. The data stem from a study of identical twins. Study results and caveats: It was cross-sectional statistical analysis, not following the same donors, that the conclusions relied on. In beta out-of-frame sequences, the excess sharing between twins was weaker. Zero-insertion analyses could be partly confounded by invariant MAIT and iNKT cells.

This receptor was identified in a woman between 18 and 29 years old in good health. This chain uses TRBV18 with TRBJ2-2, with 12 nucleotides matching TRBD2. The material sequenced was memory (CD45RO+) T cells sorted from blood. CDR3 nucleotides: TGCGCCAGCAGCCCCAGACTAGCGGGAGACACCGGGGAGCTGTTTTTT. It codes for CASSPRLAGDTGELFF.